The present entry profiles one T cell receptor beta chain with its context. This specimen comes from a study of OX40 agonist ivuxolimab in advanced cancers. Blood specimens came from baseline, cycle 4 day 1, and cycle 7 day 1. The table came from immunoSEQ multiplex PCR; TCRdb's copy has only in-frame clones and leaves some out. The data contain tens of thousands of clones, around 80% of them seen just once; the ten biggest clones take up over 1.5%. The source material was CD4+ or CD8+ T cells sorted from blood, sampled in a trial of the OX40 agonist ivuxolimab. The TCR was taken from an adult with an advanced solid tumor such as melanoma, head and neck, liver or kidney cancer.

CDR3 coding DNA: TGTGCCAGCAGCTCCAGAGGACAGGGTGACGAGCAGTACTTC. Encoded protein: CASSSRGQGDEQYF. This chain connects TRBV7-9 to TRBJ2-7; TRBD1 agrees at 8 bases. The CDR3 is 14 residues long. Unmatched junction bases numbered 7, after V lost 4 bases and J lost 5 bases. Germline lookup yields CDR1 SEHNR and CDR2 FQNEAQ (reference sequence).